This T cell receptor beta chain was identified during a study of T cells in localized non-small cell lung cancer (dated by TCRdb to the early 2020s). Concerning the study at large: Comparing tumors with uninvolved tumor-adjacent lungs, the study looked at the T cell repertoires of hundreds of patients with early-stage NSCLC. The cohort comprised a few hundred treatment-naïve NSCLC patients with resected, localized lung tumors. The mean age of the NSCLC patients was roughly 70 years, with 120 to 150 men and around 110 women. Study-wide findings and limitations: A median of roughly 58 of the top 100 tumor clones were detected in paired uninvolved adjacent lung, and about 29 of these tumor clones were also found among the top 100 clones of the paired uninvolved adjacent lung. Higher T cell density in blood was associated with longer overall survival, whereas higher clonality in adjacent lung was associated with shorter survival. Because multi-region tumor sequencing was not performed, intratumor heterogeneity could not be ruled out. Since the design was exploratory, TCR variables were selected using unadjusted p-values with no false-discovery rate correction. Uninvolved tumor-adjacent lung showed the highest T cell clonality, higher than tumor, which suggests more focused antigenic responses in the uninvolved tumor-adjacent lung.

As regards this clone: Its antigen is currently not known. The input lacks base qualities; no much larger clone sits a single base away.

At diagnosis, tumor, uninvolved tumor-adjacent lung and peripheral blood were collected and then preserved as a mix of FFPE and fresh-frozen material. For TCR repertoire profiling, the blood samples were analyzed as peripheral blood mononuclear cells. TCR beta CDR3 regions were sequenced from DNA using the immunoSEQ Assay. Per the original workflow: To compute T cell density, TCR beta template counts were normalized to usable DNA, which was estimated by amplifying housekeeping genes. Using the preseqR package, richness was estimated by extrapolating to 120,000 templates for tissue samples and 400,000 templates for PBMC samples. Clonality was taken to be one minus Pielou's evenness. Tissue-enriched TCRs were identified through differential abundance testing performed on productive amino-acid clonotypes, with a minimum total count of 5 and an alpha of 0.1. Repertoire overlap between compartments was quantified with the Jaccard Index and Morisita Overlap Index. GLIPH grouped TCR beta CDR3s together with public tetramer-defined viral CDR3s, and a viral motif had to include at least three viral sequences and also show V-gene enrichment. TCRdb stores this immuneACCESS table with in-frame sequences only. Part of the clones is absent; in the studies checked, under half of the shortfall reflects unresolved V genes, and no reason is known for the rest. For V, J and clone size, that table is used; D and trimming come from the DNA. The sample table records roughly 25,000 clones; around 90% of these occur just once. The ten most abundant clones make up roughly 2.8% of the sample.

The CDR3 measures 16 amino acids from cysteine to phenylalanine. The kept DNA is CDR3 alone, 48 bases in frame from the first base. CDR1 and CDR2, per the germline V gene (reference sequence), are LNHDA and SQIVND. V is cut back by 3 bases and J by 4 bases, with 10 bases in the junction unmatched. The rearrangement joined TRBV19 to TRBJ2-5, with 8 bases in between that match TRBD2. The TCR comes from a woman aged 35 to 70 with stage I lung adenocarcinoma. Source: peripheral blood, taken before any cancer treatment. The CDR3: CASSIGTRFPPETQYF. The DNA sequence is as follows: TGTGCCAGTAGTATTGGGACTAGATTCCCTCCAGAGACCCAGTACTTC.